There are a few counts of the clone carrying this TCR beta chain. Antigen: not known. Every patient had mismatch repair deficiency by PCR or immunohistochemistry. TCR sequencing covered a few patients who responded to pembrolizumab. This specimen belongs to a study of PD-1 blockade in mismatch repair-deficient tumors. Libraries were prepared by immunoSEQ multiplex PCR; TCRdb keeps only in-frame clonotypes and omits some of them. Among 120,000 or so clones listed, approximately 91% were seen once. Trimming left V 6 bases short and J 0 bases short, with 11 bases between. Germline V lookup: CDR1 MNHEY, CDR2 SVGAGI. The CDR3 extends over 15 amino acids. Whole-study results and caveats: Tumor-resident clones, often absent from pretreatment blood, expanded after pembrolizumab and then contracted.

The starting material was peripheral blood, obtained 70 to 73 weeks after starting pembrolizumab. This clonotype originated in an adult with mismatch repair-deficient cancer. This rearrangement joins TRBV6-5 to TRBJ1-4, with a tentative D call TRBD1 (5 bases). CDR3 bases: TGTGCCAGCAGCCGTACAGGAGCAACTAATGAAAAACTGTTTTTT. It is translated as CASSRTGATNEKLFF.